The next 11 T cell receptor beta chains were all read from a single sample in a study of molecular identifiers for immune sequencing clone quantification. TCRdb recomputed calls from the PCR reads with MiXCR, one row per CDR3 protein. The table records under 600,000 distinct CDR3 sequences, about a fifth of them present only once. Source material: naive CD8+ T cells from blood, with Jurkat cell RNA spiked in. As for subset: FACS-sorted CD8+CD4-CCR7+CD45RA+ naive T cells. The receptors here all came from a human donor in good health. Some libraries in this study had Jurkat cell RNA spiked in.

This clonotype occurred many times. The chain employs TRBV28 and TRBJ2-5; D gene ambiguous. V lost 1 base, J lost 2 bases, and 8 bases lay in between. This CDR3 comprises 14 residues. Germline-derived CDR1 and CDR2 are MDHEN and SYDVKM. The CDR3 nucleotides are TGTGCCAGCAGTTTATTGCCCGTACAAGAGACCCAGTACTTC. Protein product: CASSLLPVQETQYF.

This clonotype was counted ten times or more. The CDR3 reads CASRIGGQVVTDTQYF. Written as DNA, the CDR3 is TGTGCCAGCAGGATAGGGGGACAGGTAGTAACAGATACGCAGTATTTT. The chain is built from TRBV6-5 and TRBJ2-3, with TRBD1 identical over 8 bases. V gave up 6 bases and J gave up 3 bases; unmatched junction bases: 11. CDR3 length: 16 residues. Per the germline V gene, CDR1 is MNHEY and CDR2 is SVGAGI.

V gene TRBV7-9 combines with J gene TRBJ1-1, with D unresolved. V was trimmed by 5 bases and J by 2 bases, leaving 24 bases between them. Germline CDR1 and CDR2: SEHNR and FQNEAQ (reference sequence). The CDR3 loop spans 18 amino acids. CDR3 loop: CASSHAVKPTGRNTEAFF. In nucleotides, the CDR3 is TGTGCCAGCAGCCATGCCGTTAAACCCACTGGGAGAAACACTGAAGCTTTCTTT.

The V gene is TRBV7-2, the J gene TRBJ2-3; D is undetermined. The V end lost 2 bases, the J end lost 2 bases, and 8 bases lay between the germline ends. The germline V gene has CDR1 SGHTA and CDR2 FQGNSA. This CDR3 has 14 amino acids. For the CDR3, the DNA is TGTGCCAGCAGCTTATTACTCCTCACAGATACGCAGTATTTT. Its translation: CASSLLLLTDTQYF.

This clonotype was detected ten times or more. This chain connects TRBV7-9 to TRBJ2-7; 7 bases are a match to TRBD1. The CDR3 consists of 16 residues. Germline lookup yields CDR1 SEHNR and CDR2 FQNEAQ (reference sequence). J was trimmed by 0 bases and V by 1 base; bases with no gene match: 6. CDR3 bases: TGTGCCAGCAGCTTAGGGGGACAGTGGTCCTCCTACGAGCAGTACTTC. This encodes CASSLGGQWSSYEQYF.

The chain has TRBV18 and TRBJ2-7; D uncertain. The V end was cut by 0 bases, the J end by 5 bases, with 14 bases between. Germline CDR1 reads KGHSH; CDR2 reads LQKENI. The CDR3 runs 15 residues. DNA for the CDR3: TGTGCCAGCTCACCACCTGGGCCCACCCCCGACGAGCAGTACTTC. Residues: CASSPPGPTPDEQYF.

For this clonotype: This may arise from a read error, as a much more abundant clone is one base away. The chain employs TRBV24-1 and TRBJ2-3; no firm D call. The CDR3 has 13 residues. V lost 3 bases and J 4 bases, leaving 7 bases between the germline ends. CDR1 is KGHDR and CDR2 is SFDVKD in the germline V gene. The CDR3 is CATSDMSSDTQYF. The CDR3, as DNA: TGTGCCACCAGTGATATGAGTTCAGATACGCAGTATTTT.

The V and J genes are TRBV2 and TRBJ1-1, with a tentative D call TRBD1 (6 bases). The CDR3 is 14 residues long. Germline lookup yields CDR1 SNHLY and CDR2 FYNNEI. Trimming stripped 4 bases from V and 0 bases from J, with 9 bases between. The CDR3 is CASSGDMMNTEAFF. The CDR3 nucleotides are TGTGCCAGCAGTGGGGACATGATGAACACTGAAGCTTTCTTT.

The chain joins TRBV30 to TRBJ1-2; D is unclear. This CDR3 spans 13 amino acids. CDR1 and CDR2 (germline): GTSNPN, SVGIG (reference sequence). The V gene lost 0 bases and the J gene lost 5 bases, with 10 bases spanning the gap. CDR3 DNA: TGTGCCTGGAGTGTATGGGATGAATATGGCTACACCTTC. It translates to CAWSVWDEYGYTF.

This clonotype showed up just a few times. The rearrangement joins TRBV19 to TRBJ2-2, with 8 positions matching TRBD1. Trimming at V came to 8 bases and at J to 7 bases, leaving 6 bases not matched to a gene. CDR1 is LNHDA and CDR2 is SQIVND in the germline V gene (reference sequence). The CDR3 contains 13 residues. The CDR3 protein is CASDGQGSGELFF. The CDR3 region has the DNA TGTGCCAGTGACGGACAGGGAAGCGGGGAGCTGTTTTTT. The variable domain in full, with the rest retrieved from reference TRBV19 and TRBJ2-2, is DGGITQSPKYLFRKEGQNVTLSCEQNLNHDAMYWYRQDPGQGLRLIYYSQIVNDFQKGDIAEGYSVSREKKESFPLTVTSAQKNPTAFYLCASDGQGSGELFFGEGSRLTVL.

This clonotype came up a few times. CDR3 sequence reads: CASSTLTGGGYEQYF. CDR3 sequence (DNA): TGTGCCAGCAGTACGCTGACAGGGGGCGGATACGAGCAGTACTTC. The chain couples TRBV28 to TRBJ2-7; 10 bases agree with TRBD1. The V and J ends lost 5 bases and 4 bases, in that order; junction bases with no gene match: 8. The CDR3 is 15 amino acids. Germline-derived CDR1 and CDR2 are MDHEN and SYDVKM. Using reference TRBV28 and TRBJ2-7 for the parts outside the CDR3, the full variable domain is DVKVTQSSRYLVKRTGEKVFLECVQDMDHENMFWYRQDPGLGLRLIYFSYDVKMKEKGDIPEGYSVSREKKERFSLILESASTNQTSMYLCASSTLTGGGYEQYFGPGTRLTVT.